Included here is one T cell receptor beta chain sequence, with context. No antigen is known for it. Base qualities were left out, and no much larger clone turns up one base away. Participants in the prospective study were aged roughly 18 to 100 years, lived in approximately 26 United States geographic areas, and enrolled through a virtual design. In the prospective study, cohorts were assigned on the basis of participant-reported clinical history obtained from a screening survey and a study questionnaire. For ImmuneRACE Cohort 3, a participant was defined as recovered based on two consecutive negative NP/OP PCR tests, clearance by a healthcare professional, or resolution of symptoms. Each participant in the prospective study had whole blood, serum and a nasopharyngeal or oropharyngeal swab collected by mobile phlebotomists. Participants in the prospective study had the option to provide additional blood draws and questionnaires over a roughly two-month period. Before DNA extraction, prospective study blood samples were shipped either frozen or at room temperature.

These data come from a study of blood T cell repertoires in COVID-19 (dated by TCRdb to the early 2020s). In the study overall: The collaborator samples originated in the United States, Italy and Spain and spanned the acute and convalescent phases of COVID-19. The samples were drawn from two sources: the first 160 participants of the ongoing ImmuneRACE study, and over 1,000 subjects contributed by 6 global collaborators. HLA class I and class II types, where available, came from metadata supplied by the sample provider rather than from assay-based typing. The repertoires were made available in a free public database intended to serve as a resource for research on the immune response to SARS-CoV-2. The prospective study material was composed of cDNA or gDNA derived from T cells, B-cell-depleted T cells, or PBMCs. The sample metadata nearly always contained a de-identified subject ID, COVID-19 status, age in years and sex. Deeply sampled blood TCRbeta repertoires from subjects exposed to, actively infected with, or recovered from COVID-19 were included in the dataset.

In the germline V gene (reference sequence), CDR1 corresponds to MNHEY and CDR2 to SMNVEV. CDR3 length: 15 amino acids, cysteine to phenylalanine. The retained sequence is limited to the CDR3, 45 bases, with the frame set at the first base. V drops 9 bases and J drops 0 bases, leaving 14 bases in between. TCRbeta CDR3 regions were amplified from genomic DNA using the immunoSEQ Assay, a bias-controlled multiplex PCR. The source study handled its data this way. Within the assay, amplification of reference gene primers was used to estimate how many nucleated cells each sample contained. To quantify the absolute abundance of each unique TCRbeta CDR3 rearrangement, sequence reads were collapsed and filtered. Productive Simpson clonality was computed per sample as the square root of Simpson's diversity index over productive rearrangements. The clones in this table, taken by TCRdb from immuneACCESS, are in-frame only. Not every clone is retained; where verified, under half of the shortfall comes from an unresolved V gene, and the cause of the rest is unknown. V and J calls and clone size follow that table, whereas D and trimming were derived from the DNA. The sample table contains around 500,000 clones; only one count was recorded for roughly nine tenths of them. The ten largest clones represent around 7.9% of the sample.

Results the study describes overall, beyond this receptor: The amount of clinical and demographic metadata varied by source and participant and was provided uncurated.

This clonotype was obtained from a woman in her sixties who had recovered from COVID-19. Sample: PBMCs or T cells enriched from blood (not recorded which). The V gene is TRBV27 and the J gene is TRBJ2-2; TRBD2 could be the D gene, as 5 bases match. The nucleotides read TGTGCCAGTCAAAGGAGGCAGGCGAACACCGGGGAGCTGTTTTTT. Translated, it gives CASQRRQANTGELFF.